Sequencing of this T cell receptor beta chain was carried out in a study of naive and memory T cell subsets. An oligonucleotide containing a UMI was ligated to the 3' end of TCR cDNA. Adult healthy volunteers gave 2.5 ml peripheral blood for whole-blood RNA. Ligated cDNA underwent four rounds of PCR with nested alpha and beta constant region primers and SP2. TCRdb used MiXCR to reprocess the 5' RACE reads, holding one entry per CDR3 protein. The repertoire holds about 32,000 distinct CDR3 sequences, about a sixth seen once, with around 2.5% in the top ten. With V trimmed by 5 bases and J by 2 bases, 6 bases remained unmatched. Per the germline V gene, CDR1 is MGHRA and CDR2 is YSYEKL. This CDR3 comprises 15 residues. This clonotype was counted at least ten times.

The chain has TRBV4-1 and TRBJ2-3; 8 bases agree with TRBD1. The receptor's source is a female donor in good health. CDR3 region: CASSWTGSSTDTQYF. The CDR3 DNA reads TGCGCCAGCAGCTGGACAGGGTCGTCCACAGATACGCAGTATTTT.